The 2 T cell receptor beta chains below all came from one sample that was sequenced in a study of post-analysis software for immune sequencing data. Their specific antigens are unknown. Points from the study as a whole: There were five TRBV segments more frequent in patients than controls, and TRBV5-6, TRBV5-1 and TRBV20-1 were among them.

Unique-molecular-identifier-tagged TCR beta cDNA libraries were used. Each CDR3 protein gets one entry after TCRdb re-called the PCR reads with MiXCR. The data show about 400,000 distinct CDR3 sequences, less than 35% seen once. Sample: blood. The receptors stem from a girl aged 10 to 17 with multiple sclerosis.

This clonotype has at least ten counts. The genes are TRBV7-3 and TRBJ1-2, with D possibly TRBD1 on 5 matching bases. Looked up from germline, CDR1 is SGHTA and CDR2 is FQGTGA. This CDR3 contains 13 residues. V lost 2 bases, J lost 7 bases, and 11 bases lay in between. CDR3 sequence reads: CASSLDSFSGYTF. CDR3 DNA: TGTGCCAGCAGCTTAGACAGCTTTAGTGGCTACACCTTC.

This clonotype showed up just once. CDR3 sequence (DNA): TGTGCCAGCAGCTTTTTCGCCGGGAGGCAAGAGACCCAGTACTTC. This gives the protein CASSFFAGRQETQYF. The chain links TRBV13 to TRBJ2-5; TRBD2 matches 7 bases. The CDR3 contains 15 residues. CDR1 is PRHDT, CDR2 FYEKMQ, per germline (reference sequence). V was clipped by 3 bases and J by 2 bases; unmatched bases: 6.